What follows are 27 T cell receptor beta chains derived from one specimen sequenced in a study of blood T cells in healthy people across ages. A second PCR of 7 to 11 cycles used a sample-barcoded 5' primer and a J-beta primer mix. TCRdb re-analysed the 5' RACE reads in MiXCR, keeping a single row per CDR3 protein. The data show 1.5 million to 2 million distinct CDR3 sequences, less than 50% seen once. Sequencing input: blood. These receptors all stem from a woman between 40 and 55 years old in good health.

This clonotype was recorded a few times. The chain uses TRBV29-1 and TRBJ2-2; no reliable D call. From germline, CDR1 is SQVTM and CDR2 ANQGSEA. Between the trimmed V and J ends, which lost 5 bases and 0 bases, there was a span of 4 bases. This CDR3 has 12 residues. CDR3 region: CSVKTNTGELFF. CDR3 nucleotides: TGCAGCGTTAAAACGAACACCGGGGAGCTGTTTTTT.

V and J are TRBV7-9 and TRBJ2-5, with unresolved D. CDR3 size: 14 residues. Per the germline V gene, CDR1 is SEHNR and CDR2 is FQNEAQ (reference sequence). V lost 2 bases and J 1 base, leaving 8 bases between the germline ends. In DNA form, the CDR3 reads TGTGCCAGCAGCTTACAACGGCCCCAAGAGACCCAGTACTTC. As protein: CASSLQRPQETQYF.

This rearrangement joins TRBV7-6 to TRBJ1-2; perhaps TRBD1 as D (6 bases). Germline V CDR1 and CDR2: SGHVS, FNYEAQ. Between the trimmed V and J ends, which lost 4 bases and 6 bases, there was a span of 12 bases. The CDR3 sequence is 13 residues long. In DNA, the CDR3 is TGTGCCAGCAGCTCCAGGGGTTTAGATGGCTACACCTTC. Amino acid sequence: CASSSRGLDGYTF.

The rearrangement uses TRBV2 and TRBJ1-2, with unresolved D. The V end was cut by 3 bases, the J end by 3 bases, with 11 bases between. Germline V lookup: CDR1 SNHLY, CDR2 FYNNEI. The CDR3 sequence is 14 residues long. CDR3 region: CASSESSWDYGYTF. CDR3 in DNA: TGTGCCAGCAGTGAGTCGTCGTGGGACTATGGCTACACCTTC.

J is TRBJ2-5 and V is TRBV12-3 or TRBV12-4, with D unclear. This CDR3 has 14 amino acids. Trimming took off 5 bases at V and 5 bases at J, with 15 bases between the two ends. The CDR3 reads CASSLPLRSETQYF. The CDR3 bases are TGTGCCAGCAGTCTCCCGCTAAGAAGCGAGACCCAGTACTTC.

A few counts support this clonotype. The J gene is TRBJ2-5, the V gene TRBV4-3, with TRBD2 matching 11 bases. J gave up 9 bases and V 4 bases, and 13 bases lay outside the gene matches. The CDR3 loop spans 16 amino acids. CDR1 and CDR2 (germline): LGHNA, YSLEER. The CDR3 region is CASSLSGGVGAEPQYF. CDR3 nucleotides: TGCGCCAGCAGCCTTAGCGGGGGGGTTGGAGCGGAGCCCCAGTACTTC.

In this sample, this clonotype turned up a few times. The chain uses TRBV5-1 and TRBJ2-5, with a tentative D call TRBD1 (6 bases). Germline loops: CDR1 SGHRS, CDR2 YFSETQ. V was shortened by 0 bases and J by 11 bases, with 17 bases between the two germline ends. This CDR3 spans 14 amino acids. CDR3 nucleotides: TGCGCCAGCAGCTTGGACAGGGCTTACAATGAGCAGTACTTC. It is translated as CASSLDRAYNEQYF.

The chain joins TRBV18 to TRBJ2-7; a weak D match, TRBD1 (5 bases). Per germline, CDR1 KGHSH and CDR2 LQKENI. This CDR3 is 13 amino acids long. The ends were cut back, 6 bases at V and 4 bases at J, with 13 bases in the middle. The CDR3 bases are TGTGCCAGCTCCCAAGTGGACAAGTACGAGCAGTACTTC. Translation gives CASSQVDKYEQYF.

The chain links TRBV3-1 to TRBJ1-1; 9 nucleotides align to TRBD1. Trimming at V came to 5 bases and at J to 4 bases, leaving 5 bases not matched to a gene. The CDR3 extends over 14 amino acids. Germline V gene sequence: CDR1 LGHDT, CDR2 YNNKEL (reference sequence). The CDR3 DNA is TGTGCCAGCAGCGGTGGGACAGGGATCACTGAAGCTTTCTTT. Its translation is CASSGGTGITEAFF.

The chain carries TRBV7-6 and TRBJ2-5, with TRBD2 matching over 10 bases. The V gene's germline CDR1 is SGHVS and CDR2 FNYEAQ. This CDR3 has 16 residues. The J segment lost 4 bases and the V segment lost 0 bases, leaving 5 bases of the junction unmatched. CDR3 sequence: CASSLAASGGVETQYF. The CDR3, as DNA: TGTGCCAGCAGCTTAGCGGCTAGCGGGGGCGTAGAGACCCAGTACTTC.

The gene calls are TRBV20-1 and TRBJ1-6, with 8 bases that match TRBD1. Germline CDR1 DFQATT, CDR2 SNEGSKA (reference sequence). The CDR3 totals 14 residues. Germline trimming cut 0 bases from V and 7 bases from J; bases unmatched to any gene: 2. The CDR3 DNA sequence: TGCAGTGCTAGAGAACCAGGGGGCAATTCACCCCTCCACTTT. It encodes CSAREPGGNSPLHF.

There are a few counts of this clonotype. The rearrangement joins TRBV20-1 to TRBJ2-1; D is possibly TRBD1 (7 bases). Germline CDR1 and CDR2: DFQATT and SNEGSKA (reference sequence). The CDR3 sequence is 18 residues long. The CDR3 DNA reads TGCAGGACGGCCAGGGGGGCACCCTCAATGGATTGGGGCAATGAGCAGTTCTTC. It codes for CRTARGAPSMDWGNEQFF.

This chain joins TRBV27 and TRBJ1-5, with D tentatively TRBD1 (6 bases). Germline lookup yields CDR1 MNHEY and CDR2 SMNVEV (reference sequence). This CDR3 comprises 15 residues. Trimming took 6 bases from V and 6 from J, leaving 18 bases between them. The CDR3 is CASRLQGGGSQPQHF. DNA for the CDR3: TGTGCCAGCAGATTACAGGGAGGTGGAAGTCAGCCCCAGCATTTT.

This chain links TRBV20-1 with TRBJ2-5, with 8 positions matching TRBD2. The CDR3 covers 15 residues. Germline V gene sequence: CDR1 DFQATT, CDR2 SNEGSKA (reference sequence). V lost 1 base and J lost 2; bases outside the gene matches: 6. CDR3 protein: CSARGAGGPQETQYF. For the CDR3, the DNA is TGCAGTGCTAGAGGTGCGGGGGGCCCACAAGAGACCCAGTACTTC.

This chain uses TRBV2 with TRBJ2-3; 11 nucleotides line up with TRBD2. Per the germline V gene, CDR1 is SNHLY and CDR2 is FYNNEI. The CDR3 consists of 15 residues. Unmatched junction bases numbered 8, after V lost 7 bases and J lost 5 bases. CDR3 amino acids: CASNLAGGSGDTQYF. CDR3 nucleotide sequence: TGTGCCAGCAACCTAGCGGGGGGCAGCGGAGATACGCAGTATTTT.

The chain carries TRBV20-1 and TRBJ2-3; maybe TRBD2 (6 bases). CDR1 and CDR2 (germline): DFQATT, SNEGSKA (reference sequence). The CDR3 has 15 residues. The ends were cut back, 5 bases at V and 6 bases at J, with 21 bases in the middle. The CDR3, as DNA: TGCAGTGCTTCCGGGACTCGAGACCGTCTGGATACGCAGTATTTT. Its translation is CSASGTRDRLDTQYF.

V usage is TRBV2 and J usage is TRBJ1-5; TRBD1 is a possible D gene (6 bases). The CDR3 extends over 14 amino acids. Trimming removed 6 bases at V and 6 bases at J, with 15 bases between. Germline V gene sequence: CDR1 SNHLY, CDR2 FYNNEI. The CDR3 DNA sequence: TGTGCCAGCAGGACGGGCAGGGGTAGTCAGCCCCAGCATTTT. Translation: CASRTGRGSQPQHF.

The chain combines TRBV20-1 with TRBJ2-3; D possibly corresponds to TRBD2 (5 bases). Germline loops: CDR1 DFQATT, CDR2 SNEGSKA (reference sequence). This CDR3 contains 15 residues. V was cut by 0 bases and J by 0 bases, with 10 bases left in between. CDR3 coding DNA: TGCAGTGCTAGAGATGGACGGGGAAGCACAGATACGCAGTATTTT. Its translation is CSARDGRGSTDTQYF.

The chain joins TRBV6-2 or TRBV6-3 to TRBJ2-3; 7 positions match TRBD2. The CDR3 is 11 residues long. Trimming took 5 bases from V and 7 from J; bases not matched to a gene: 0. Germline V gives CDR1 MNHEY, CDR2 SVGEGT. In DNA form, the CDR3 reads TGTGCCAGCAGTGGGACTAATACGCAGTATTTT. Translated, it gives CASSGTNTQYF.

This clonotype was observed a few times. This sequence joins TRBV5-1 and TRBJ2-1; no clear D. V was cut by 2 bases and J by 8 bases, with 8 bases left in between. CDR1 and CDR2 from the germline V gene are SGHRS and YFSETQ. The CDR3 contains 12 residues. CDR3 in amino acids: CASSFGMYEQFF. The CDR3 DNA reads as TGCGCCAGCAGCTTCGGAATGTATGAGCAGTTCTTC.

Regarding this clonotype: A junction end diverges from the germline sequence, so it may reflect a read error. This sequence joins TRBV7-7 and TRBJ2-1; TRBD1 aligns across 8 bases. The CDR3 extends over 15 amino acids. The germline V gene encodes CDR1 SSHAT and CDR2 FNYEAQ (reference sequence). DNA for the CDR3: TGTGCTAGCAGCCCGGGACAGGCTCGAGACAATGAGCAGTTCTTC. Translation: CASSPGQARDNEQFF.

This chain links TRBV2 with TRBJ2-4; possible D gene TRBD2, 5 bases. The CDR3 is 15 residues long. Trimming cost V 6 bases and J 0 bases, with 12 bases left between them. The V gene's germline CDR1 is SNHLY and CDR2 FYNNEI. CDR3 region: CASRKHGVAKNIQYF. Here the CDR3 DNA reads TGTGCCAGCAGGAAACACGGGGTAGCCAAAAACATTCAGTACTTC.

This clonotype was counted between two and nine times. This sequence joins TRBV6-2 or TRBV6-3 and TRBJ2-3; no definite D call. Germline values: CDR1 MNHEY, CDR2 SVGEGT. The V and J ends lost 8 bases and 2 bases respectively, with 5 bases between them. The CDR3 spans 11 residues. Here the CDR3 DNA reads TGTGCCAGCGCGGACACAGATACGCAGTATTTT. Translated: CASADTDTQYF.

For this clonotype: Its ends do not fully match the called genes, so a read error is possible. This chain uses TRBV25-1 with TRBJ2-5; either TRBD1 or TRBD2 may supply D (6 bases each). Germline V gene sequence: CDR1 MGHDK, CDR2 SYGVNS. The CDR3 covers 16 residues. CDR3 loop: CAGSGPADRRGETQYF. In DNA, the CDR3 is TGTGCCGGCAGCGGCCCCGCCGACAGGAGGGGAGAGACCCAGTACTTC. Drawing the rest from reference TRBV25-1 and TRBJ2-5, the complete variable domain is EADIYQTPRYLVIGTGKKITLECSQTMGHDKMYWYQQDPGMELHLIHYSYGVNSTEKGDLSSESTVSRIRTEHFPLTLESARPSHTSQYLCAGSGPADRRGETQYFGPGTRLLVL.

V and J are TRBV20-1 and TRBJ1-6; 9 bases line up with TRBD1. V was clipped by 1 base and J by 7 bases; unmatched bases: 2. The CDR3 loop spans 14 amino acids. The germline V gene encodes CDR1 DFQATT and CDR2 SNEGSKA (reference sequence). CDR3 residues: CSARGTGVNSPLHF. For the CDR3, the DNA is TGCAGTGCTAGAGGGACAGGGGTCAATTCACCCCTCCACTTT.

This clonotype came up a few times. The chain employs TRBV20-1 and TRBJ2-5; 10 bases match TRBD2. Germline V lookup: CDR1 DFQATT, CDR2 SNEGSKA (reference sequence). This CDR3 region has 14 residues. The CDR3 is CNKTSGEGQETQYF. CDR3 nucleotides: TGCAATAAAACTAGCGGGGAAGGCCAAGAGACCCAGTACTTC.

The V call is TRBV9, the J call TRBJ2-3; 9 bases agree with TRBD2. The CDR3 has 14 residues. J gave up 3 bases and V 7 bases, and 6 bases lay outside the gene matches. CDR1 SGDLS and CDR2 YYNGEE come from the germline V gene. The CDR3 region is CASGGGAGTDTQYF. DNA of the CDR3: TGTGCCAGCGGCGGGGGGGCTGGGACAGATACGCAGTATTTT.